This TCR beta chain was captured in a study of T-cell memory formation after mild COVID-19. Study summary: In these data, TCR clusters were largely donor specific. Study-level findings and limits: Clones that contracted from day 15 to 85 had balanced CD4/CD8; later expanders were CD4+ biased. Still unconfirmed is whether the second-wave clones peaking on day 37 recognized SARS-CoV-2.

This clonotype was seen ten or more times. As yet, its antigen is unknown. Germline V CDR1 and CDR2: MNHEY, SVGAGI. There are 13 residues in the CDR3. V shed 6 bases and J 4 bases; nucleotides not matched to a gene: 5. TCRdb re-called the 5' RACE reads through MiXCR, storing one row per CDR3 protein. The table lists 350,000 to 450,000 distinct CDR3 sequences, 25% to 30% of them singletons. The chain has TRBV6-5 and TRBJ1-2; 7 bases line up with TRBD1. The receptor comes from an adult woman who had mild COVID-19 (a few samples of this study predate the infection). Cell type and time point are not known. The sample consisted of PBMCs or a T cell subset sorted from them (not recorded which). The CDR3 is CASRQRDSYGYTF. In DNA form, the CDR3 reads TGTGCCAGCAGACAAAGGGACAGCTATGGCTACACCTTC.